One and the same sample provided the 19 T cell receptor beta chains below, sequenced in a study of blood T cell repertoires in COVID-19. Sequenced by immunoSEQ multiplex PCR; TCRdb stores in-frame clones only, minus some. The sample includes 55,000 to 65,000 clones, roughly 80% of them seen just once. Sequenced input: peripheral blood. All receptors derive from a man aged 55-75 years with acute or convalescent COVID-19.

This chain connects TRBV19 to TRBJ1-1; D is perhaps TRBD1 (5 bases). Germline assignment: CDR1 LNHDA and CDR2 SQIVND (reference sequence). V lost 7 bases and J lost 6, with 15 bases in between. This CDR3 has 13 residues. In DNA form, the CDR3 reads TGTGCCAGTAACCAGGGAGGGATCGCTGAAGCTTTCTTT. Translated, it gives CASNQGGIAEAFF.

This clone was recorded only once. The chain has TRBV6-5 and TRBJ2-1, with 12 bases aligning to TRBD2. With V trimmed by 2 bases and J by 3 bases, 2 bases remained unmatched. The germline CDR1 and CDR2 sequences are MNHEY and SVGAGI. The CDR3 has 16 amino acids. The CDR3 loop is CASSYQLAGGYNEQFF. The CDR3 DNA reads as TGTGCCAGCAGTTACCAACTAGCGGGGGGCTACAATGAGCAGTTCTTC.

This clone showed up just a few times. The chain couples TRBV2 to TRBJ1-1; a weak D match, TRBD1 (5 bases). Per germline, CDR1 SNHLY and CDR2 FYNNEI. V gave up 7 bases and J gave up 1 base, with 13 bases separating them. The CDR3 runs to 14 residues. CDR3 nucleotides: TGTGCCAGCAAGGGAGGGGACCCGAACACTGAAGCTTTCTTT. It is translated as CASKGGDPNTEAFF.

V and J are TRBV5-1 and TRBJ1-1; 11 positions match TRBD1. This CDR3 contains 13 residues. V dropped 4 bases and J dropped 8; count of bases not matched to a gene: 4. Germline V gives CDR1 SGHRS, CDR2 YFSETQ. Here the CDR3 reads CASSLRDRGEAFF. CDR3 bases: TGCGCCAGCAGCCTCCGGGACAGGGGGGAAGCTTTCTTT.

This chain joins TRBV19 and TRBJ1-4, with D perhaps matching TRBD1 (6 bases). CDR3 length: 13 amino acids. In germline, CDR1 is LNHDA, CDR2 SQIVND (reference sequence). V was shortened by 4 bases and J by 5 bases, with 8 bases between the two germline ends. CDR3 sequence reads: CASSTQGNEKLFF. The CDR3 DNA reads TGTGCCAGTAGTACACAGGGAAATGAAAAACTGTTTTTT.

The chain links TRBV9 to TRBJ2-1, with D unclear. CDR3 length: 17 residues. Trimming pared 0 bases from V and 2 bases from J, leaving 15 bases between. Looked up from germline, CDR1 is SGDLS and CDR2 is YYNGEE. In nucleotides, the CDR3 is TGTGCCAGCAGCGTAGTGGGTAGCCCAGACCCCTACAATGAGCAGTTCTTC. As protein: CASSVVGSPDPYNEQFF.

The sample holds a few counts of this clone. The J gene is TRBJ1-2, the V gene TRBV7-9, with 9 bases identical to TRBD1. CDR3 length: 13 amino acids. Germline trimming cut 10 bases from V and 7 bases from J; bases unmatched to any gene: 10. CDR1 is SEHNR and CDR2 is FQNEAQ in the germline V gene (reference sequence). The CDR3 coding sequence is TGTGCCATTGCCCGGGACAGGGTAACTGGCTACACCTTC. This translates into CAIARDRVTGYTF.

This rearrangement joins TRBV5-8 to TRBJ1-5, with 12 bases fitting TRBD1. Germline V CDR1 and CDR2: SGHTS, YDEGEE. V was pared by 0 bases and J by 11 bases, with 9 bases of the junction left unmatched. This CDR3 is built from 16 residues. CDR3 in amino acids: CASSLAGDRGRGAQHF. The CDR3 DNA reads TGTGCCAGCAGCTTGGCGGGGGACAGGGGGCGAGGGGCCCAGCATTTT.

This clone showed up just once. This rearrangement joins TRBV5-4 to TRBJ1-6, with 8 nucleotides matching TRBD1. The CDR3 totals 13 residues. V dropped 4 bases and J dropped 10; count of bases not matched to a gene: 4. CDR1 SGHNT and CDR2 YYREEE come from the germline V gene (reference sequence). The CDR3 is CASSVQGDSPLHF. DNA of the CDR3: TGTGCCAGCAGCGTACAGGGGGACTCACCCCTCCACTTT.

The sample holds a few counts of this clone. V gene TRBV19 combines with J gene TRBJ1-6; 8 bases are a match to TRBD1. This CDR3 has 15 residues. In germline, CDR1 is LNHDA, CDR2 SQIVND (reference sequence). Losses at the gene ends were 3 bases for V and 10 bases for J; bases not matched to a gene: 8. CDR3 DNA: TGTGCCAGTAGTATGTTGAGGCAGGGGGCCTCACCCCTCCACTTT. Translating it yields CASSMLRQGASPLHF. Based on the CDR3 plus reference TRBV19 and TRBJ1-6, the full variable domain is DGGITQSPKYLFRKEGQNVTLSCEQNLNHDAMYWYRQDPGQGLRLIYYSQIVNDFQKGDIAEGYSVSREKKESFPLTVTSAQKNPTAFYLCASSMLRQGASPLHFGNGTRLTVT.

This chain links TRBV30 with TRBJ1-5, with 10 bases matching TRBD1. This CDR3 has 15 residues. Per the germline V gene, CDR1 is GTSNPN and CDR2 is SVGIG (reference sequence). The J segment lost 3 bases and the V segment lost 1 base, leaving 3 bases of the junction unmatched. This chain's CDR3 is CAWSGDRGFNQPQHF. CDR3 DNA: TGTGCCTGGAGTGGGGACAGGGGATTCAATCAGCCCCAGCATTTT.

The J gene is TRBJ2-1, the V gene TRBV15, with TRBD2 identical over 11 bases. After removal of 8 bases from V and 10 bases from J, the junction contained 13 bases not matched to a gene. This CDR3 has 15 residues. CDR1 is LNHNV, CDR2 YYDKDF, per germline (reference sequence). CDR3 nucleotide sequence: TGTGCCACCCTTCTTTGGAATAGCGGGGGGGGCGAGCAGTTCTTC. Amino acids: CATLLWNSGGGEQFF.

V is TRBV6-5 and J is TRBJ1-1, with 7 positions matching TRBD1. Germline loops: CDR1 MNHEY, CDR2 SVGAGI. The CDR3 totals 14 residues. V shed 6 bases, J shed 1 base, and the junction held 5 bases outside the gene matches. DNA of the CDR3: TGTGCCAGCAGACCCACAGGGGCGAACACTGAAGCTTTCTTT. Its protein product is CASRPTGANTEAFF.

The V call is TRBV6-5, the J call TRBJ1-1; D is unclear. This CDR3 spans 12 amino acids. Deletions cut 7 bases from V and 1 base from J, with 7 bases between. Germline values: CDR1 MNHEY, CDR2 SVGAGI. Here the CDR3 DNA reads TGTGCCAGCAAAACAGCGAACACTGAAGCTTTCTTT. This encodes CASKTANTEAFF.

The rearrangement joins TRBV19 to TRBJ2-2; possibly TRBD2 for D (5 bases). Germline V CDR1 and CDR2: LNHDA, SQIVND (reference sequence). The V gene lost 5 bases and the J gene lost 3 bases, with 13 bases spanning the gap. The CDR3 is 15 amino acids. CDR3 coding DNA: TGTGCCAGTAGTCCCCAAGCGGTGGACACCGGGGAGCTGTTTTTT. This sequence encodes CASSPQAVDTGELFF.

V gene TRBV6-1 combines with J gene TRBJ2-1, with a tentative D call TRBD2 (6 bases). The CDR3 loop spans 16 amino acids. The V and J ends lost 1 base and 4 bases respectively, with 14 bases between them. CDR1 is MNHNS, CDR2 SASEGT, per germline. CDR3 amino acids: CASSEVRRGAYNEQFF. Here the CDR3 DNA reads TGTGCCAGCAGTGAAGTTAGGCGGGGAGCTTACAATGAGCAGTTCTTC.

This CDR3 reads CASSPRQGSGTEAFF. As DNA, the CDR3 is TGTGCCAGCAGCCCCCGACAGGGATCGGGCACTGAAGCTTTCTTT. The V and J genes are TRBV9 and TRBJ1-1; 7 positions agree with TRBD1. The CDR3 extends over 15 amino acids. Germline V gene data show CDR1 as SGDLS and CDR2 as YYNGEE. J lost 4 bases, V lost 4 bases, and 10 bases had no gene match. Together with reference TRBV9 and TRBJ1-1, the CDR3 gives the full variable domain: DSGVTQTPKHLITATGQRVTLRCSPRSGDLSVYWYQQSLDQGLQFLIQYYNGEERAKGNILERFSAQQFPDLHSELNLSSLELGDSALYFCASSPRQGSGTEAFFGQGTRLTVV.

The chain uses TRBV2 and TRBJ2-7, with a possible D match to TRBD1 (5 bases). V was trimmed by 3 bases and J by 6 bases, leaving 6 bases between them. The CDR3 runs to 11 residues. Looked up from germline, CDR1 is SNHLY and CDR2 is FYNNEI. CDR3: CASSETAEQYF. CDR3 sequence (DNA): TGTGCCAGCAGTGAGACAGCCGAGCAGTACTTC.

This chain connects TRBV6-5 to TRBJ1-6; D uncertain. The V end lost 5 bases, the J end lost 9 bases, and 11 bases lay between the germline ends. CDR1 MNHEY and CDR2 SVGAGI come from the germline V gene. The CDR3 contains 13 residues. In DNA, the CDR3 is TGTGCCAGCAGTCCGAAGGGAGCTTCACCCCTCCACTTT. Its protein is CASSPKGASPLHF.